Listed here are 3 T cell receptor beta chains from one sample, sequenced in a study of somatic mutations in cytotoxic T cells in rheumatoid arthritis. The assay was immunoSEQ multiplex PCR, and TCRdb's table has in-frame clones only and misses some. The sample consists of about 14,000 clones, 60% to 80% of them appearing once. The source material was CD8+ T cells sorted from blood. These receptors came from an adult with rheumatoid arthritis.

The chain carries TRBV7-9 and TRBJ2-3, with 9 nucleotides matching TRBD2. V shed 5 bases, J shed 5 bases, and the junction held 14 bases outside the gene matches. Germline CDR1 reads SEHNR; CDR2 reads FQNEAQ (reference sequence). The CDR3 is 17 amino acids. CDR3 DNA sequence: TGTGCCAGCAGCGCAGCTACAGGACTAGCGATAGAAGATACGCAGTATTTT. This gives the protein CASSAATGLAIEDTQYF.

The rearrangement links TRBV7-2 to TRBJ1-5, with TRBD1 matching 7 bases. Germline-derived CDR1 and CDR2 are SGHTA and FQGNSA. Unmatched junction bases numbered 9, after V lost 4 bases and J lost 3 bases. The CDR3 covers 16 residues. This chain's CDR3 is CASSSQIGQANQPQHF. CDR3 nucleotides: TGTGCCAGCAGCTCCCAAATCGGACAGGCCAATCAGCCCCAGCATTTT.

This chain links TRBV6-1 with TRBJ2-3; no clear D gene. The CDR3 sequence is 17 residues long. V was trimmed by 3 bases and J by 4 bases, leaving 20 bases between them. The germline gives CDR1 MNHNS, CDR2 SASEGT. CDR3 sequence (DNA): TGTGCCAGCAGTGAGAAGGGAATGGGCGCCATTGCAGATACGCAGTATTTT. Translation: CASSEKGMGAIADTQYF.